Listed below are T cell receptor beta chains from one sample, sequenced in a study of cytomegalovirus exposure and HLA in healthy donors. This table comes from immunoSEQ multiplex PCR, and its TCRdb copy is limited to in-frame clones, with some not included. The table includes approximately 190,000 clones, over 65% detected once. The sample consisted of PBMCs. The receptor source for this set is a man younger than 30 in good health and CMV-seropositive. The CDR3 runs from the conserved cysteine through the conserved F or W. Each record gives: J gene, CDR3 length, V gene, CDR3 protein.

TRBJ2-7,13,TRBV6-6,CASSPGTYYEQYF
TRBJ1-5,14,TRBV9,CASSGQGQNQPQHF
TRBJ2-7,16,TRBV27,CASSPQGALTPYEQYF
TRBJ2-7,14,TRBV30,CAWRETSGIGPQYF
TRBJ2-7,17,TRBV27,CASSLSGQRGSSYEQYF
TRBJ1-5,13,TRBV27,CASSLGRLQPQHF
TRBJ2-7,14,TRBV2,CASRAGTSAYEQYF
TRBJ2-7,14,TRBV10-2,CASSGGGQGPGQYF
TRBJ2-7,14,TRBV15,CATSRDSGPYEQYF
TRBJ2-7,19,TRBV27,CASSLTPTSGRAGRSEQYF